Below are 7 T cell receptor beta chains sequenced from a single sample in a study of control samples from healthy donors and cancer patients. Profiled with immunoSEQ multiplex PCR; TCRdb holds only in-frame clones, not every one. The data contain some 150,000 clones, 90% to 95% of them singletons. Sequenced sample: blood. The receptors were sampled from a woman in her 30s in good health.

The chain is built from TRBV6-4 and TRBJ2-5, with 8 nucleotides matching TRBD1. CDR3 length: 15 residues. Unmatched junction bases numbered 10, after V lost 6 bases and J lost 4 bases. From germline, CDR1 is MRHNA and CDR2 SNTAGT. CDR3 sequence reads: CASRRGGQVLETQYF. The CDR3 DNA is TGTGCCAGCAGGAGAGGGGGACAGGTTTTAGAGACCCAGTACTTC.

The chain is built from TRBV12-5 and TRBJ1-1; D gene ambiguous. The germline V and J ends were trimmed by 3 bases and 0 bases, with 5 bases remaining between them. The CDR3 runs 13 residues. Per germline, CDR1 LGHNT and CDR2 FRNRAP. CDR3 nucleotide sequence: TGTGCTAGTGGTTTACGGATGAACACTGAAGCTTTCTTT. This encodes CASGLRMNTEAFF. The variable domain in full, completed from reference TRBV12-5 and TRBJ1-1, reads DARVTQTPRHKVTEMGQEVTMRCQPILGHNTVFWYRQTMMQGLELLAYFRNRAPLDDSGMPKDRFSAEMPDATLATLKIQPSEPRDSAVYFCASGLRMNTEAFFGQGTRLTVV.

The chain is built from TRBV10-2 and TRBJ2-7, with D unresolved. CDR1 is WSHSY, CDR2 SAAADI, per germline. The CDR3 covers 10 residues. V was trimmed by 6 bases and J by 5 bases, leaving 5 bases between them. The CDR3 spells CASRPNEQYF. The CDR3, as DNA: TGCGCCAGCAGACCAAACGAGCAGTACTTC.

The chain joins TRBV4-2 to TRBJ1-6; tentative D call: TRBD1 (5 bases). CDR3 length: 15 amino acids. V shed 0 bases and J shed 4 bases, with 7 bases lying between them. Germline-derived CDR1 and CDR2 are LGHNA and YNFKEQ. CDR3 DNA sequence: TGTGCCAGCAGCCAAGAGGGGGGGTATAATTCACCCCTCCACTTT. Translated: CASSQEGGYNSPLHF.

The gene calls are TRBV7-2 and TRBJ1-5; 9 bases are shared with TRBD1. V lost 0 bases to trimming and J lost 5 bases; unmatched junction nucleotides: 2. CDR1 is SGHTA and CDR2 is FQGNSA in the germline V gene. CDR3 length equals 15 residues. The CDR3 DNA follows: TGTGCCAGCAGCTTAGCCGGGACAGGGTATCAGCCCCAGCATTTT. Amino acid sequence: CASSLAGTGYQPQHF.

To note about this clone: The sample has other DNA sequences that encode this CDR3 too. The chain is built from TRBV20-1 and TRBJ1-5; D remains unclear. The CDR3 runs 12 residues. V lost 3 bases and J lost 2, with 5 bases in between. Germline-derived CDR1 and CDR2 are DFQATT and SNEGSKA (reference sequence). For the CDR3, the DNA is TGCAGTGCTAGTGGCGGCAATCAGCCCCAGCATTTT. This gives the protein CSASGGNQPQHF.

J is TRBJ2-2 and V is TRBV5-1; D gene unclear. CDR1 is SGHRS, CDR2 YFSETQ, per germline. There are 13 residues in the CDR3. V shed 5 bases and J shed 0 bases, with 5 bases lying between them. The CDR3 protein is CASRRANTGELFF. The DNA of the CDR3 is TGCGCCAGCAGACGGGCGAACACCGGGGAGCTGTTTTTT.